The source of this T cell receptor (beta chain) is a study of cytomegalovirus exposure and HLA in healthy donors. Study-wide results and caveats: Fewer N-insertions (relative to the approximately 700-donor mean) were reportedly seen in an Asian-associated ancestry cluster in a later analysis. Cytomegalovirus-associated status was assigned to some 160 TCR beta chains.

As for this clone: Its specificity is unknown.

Trimming cost V 5 bases and J 0 bases; bases outside gene matches: 3. The CDR3 loop spans 15 amino acids. Germline loops: CDR1 SGHAT, CDR2 FQDESV (reference sequence). PCR involved 60 Vbeta and 13 Jbeta primers. Measured with immunoSEQ multiplex PCR; TCRdb has only the in-frame clones, and not every one. The sample has 70,000 to 95,000 clones; around 74% are singletons. This chain links TRBV11-1 with TRBJ2-2; 7 positions agree with TRBD1. The origin of this receptor is a man under 40 in good health and CMV-seropositive. Sequencing input: PBMCs. The CDR3 sequence is CASSTGTANTGELFF. As DNA, the CDR3 is TGTGCCAGCAGCACAGGGACAGCGAACACCGGGGAGCTGTTTTTT.